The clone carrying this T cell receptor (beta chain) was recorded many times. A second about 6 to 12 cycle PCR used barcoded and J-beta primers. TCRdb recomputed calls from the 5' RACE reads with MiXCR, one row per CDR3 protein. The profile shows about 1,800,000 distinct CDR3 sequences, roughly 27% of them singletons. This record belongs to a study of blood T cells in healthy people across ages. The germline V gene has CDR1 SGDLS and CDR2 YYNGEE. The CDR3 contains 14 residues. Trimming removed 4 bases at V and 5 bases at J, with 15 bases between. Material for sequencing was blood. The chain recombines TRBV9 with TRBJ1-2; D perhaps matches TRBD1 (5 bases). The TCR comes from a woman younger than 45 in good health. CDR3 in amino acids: CASSPAGPLYGYTF. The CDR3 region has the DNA TGTGCCAGCAGCCCAGCAGGGCCCCTTTATGGCTACACCTTC.